This TCR beta chain was recovered during a study of cytomegalovirus exposure and HLA in healthy donors. A word on this clone: Its antigen remains unidentified.

Germline loops: CDR1 LGHNT, CDR2 FRNRAP. This CDR3 region has 17 residues. V lost 0 bases, J lost 0 bases, and 15 bases lay in between. Overall study results and limits: An analysis that came later showed most CMV-associated TCR beta chains appearing HLA-restricted.

In the PCR, 60 Vbeta and 13 Jbeta primers were used. Sequencing was performed with immunoSEQ multiplex PCR; in TCRdb, only in-frame clones are kept and a portion is missing. The sample records approximately 99,000 clones, 79% being singletons. The chain uses TRBV12-5 and TRBJ2-7; maybe TRBD1 (5 bases). The clonotype comes from a male donor in good health and CMV-seropositive. Material for sequencing was PBMCs. The CDR3 DNA reads TGTGCTAGTGGTTTGGTACTGACAGCCGCAAGCTCCTACGAGCAGTACTTC. Amino acids: CASGLVLTAASSYEQYF.